This T cell receptor (beta chain) was captured in a study of cytomegalovirus exposure and HLA in healthy donors. Overall study: The platform used for the 95 to 150 validation repertoires matched that of the roughly 700 first-cohort repertoires, a later analysis reported. Whole-study results and caveats: The CMV antigen specificity of a few CMV-associated chains was confirmed through in vitro analysis. As was reported, the classifier diagnosed cytomegalovirus status with high specificity and sensitivity.

CDR1 and CDR2 (germline): SNHLY, FYNNEI. CDR3 length equals 14 residues. V lost 8 bases, J lost 2 bases, and 7 bases stayed unmatched. As for this clone: The antigen is not known.

Using immunoSEQ multiplex PCR, the repertoire was profiled, and TCRdb retains in-frame clones only, with some absent. The sample includes about 120,000 clones, about 85% of them seen just once. The chain uses TRBV2 and TRBJ2-5, with 8 bases that match TRBD2. Source material: PBMCs. The receptor was isolated from a woman between 25 and 40 years old in good health and CMV-seronegative. CDR3 loop: CASQVAGGQETQYF. CDR3 in DNA: TGTGCCAGCCAAGTCGCGGGAGGACAAGAGACCCAGTACTTC.